Listed below are T cell receptor beta chains from one sample, sequenced in a study of early T cells in non-severe SARS-CoV-2 infection. MiXCR, run by TCRdb on the 5' RACE reads, gives a single entry per CDR3 protein. The top ten clones hold about 8% of a sample with 35,000 to 40,000 distinct CDR3 sequences, 5.8% of them seen once. The sequenced material came from whole blood. All receptors come from an adult who was a healthcare worker with PCR-confirmed SARS-CoV-2 infection or an uninfected control (not recorded which). CDR3s include the opening cysteine and the closing phenylalanine or tryptophan.

v_gene,CDR3aa
TRBV10-3,CAISESTTSGLPSSYNEQFF
TRBV30,CAWSRIGTANQPQHF
TRBV18,CASSYSGTPYEQYF
TRBV18,CASSPPGLGTDTQYF
TRBV2,CASSEVLAGNEQYF
TRBV7-2,CASSFRIGTGYEQYF
TRBV6-1,CASRVAGGDNEQFF
TRBV6-6,CASSYSEQNYGYTF
TRBV2,CASSSDYTGELFF
TRBV30,CAWSSENSYNEQFF
TRBV19,CASTGSGTTHTGELFF
TRBV6-5,CASSGGAVYGYTF
TRBV28,CASRPAGTSDSDTQYF
TRBV7-9,CASSFSGFQETQYF
TRBV6-2/TRBV6-3,CASRGENTGELFF
TRBV4-3,CASSQEAVGMATGELFF
TRBV29-1,CSVEGANTDTQYF
TRBV28,CASKGPGITEAFF
TRBV20-1,CSASGQGGNQPQHF
TRBV3-1,CASSQDDSEQYF
TRBV2,CASRAAGGEITEAFF
TRBV18,CASSPGQGKDTEAFF
TRBV29-1,CSGEGGWGYTF
TRBV3-1,CASSHSLGNTEAFF
TRBV5-1,CASSLVGSNTGELFF
TRBV12-3/TRBV12-4,CASSLDTGPETQYF
TRBV9,CASSTHPTSSYEQYF
TRBV3-1,CASSNSQGGRLLSYEQYF